The source of this T cell receptor (beta chain) is a study of human T cells and chemical hapten exposure. The V end lost 5 bases, the J end lost 2 bases, and 7 bases lay between the germline ends. This CDR3 contains 12 residues. Germline CDR1 KGHSH, CDR2 LQKENI. Time point noted: pre-sensitization, week 0. Treatment of the sample: therapeutic diphenylcyclopropenone sensitization with weekly scalp DPC. The library attached unique molecular identifiers to individual cDNA molecules. Using its own MiXCR run on the RACE reads, TCRdb lists one record per CDR3 protein. The sample shows over 300,000 distinct CDR3 sequences, 5.1% of them seen only once.

The chain links TRBV18 to TRBJ2-7; D is undetermined. The specimen comprised whole blood, sampled in connection with sensitization to the hapten diphenylcyclopropenone (DPC). The origin of this receptor is a woman in her forties or fifties with alopecia areata. Some clones in this sample may be carry-over from other donors' samples. The CDR3 nucleotides read TGTGCCAGCTCAGGGCCTACCTACGAGCAGTACTTC. As protein: CASSGPTYEQYF.